These 6 T cell receptor beta chains came from one sample sequenced in a study of tumor-infiltrating lymphocytes in primary liver carcinoma. Constant-region priming of about 500 ng total RNA yielded TCR beta cDNA. Modified slightly, ARM-PCR produced TCR beta libraries over three nested multiplex PCR rounds. Researchers ran the first two PCR rounds for approximately 10 cycles each with TRBV1-TRBV30 forward primers and a C-beta reverse primer. Each CDR3 protein gets one entry after TCRdb re-called the multiplex PCR reads with MiXCR. The sample lists 99,000 or so distinct CDR3 sequences, around 83% occurring once. The source material, about 20-30 mg of unsorted bulk tissue, was used to co-extract RNA and DNA. The sequencing input was liver tumor tissue from sampling region 3. Subset in this sample: tumor region T3, left-lateral pole. The receptors were gathered from a man aged 40-50 years with primary liver carcinoma and hepatitis B virus infection.

In the case of this clonotype: The junction departs from germline at one end; a sequencing error may be responsible. The V and J genes are TRBV12-3 or TRBV12-4 and TRBJ2-1; D is undetermined. The CDR3 length is 14 residues. Here the CDR3 reads CASQSEPHYDEQFF. The DNA for the CDR3 is TGCGCCAGCCAAAGCGAGCCGCATTACGATGAGCAGTTCTTC.

Regarding this clonotype: One junction end does not reproduce the germline sequence, and a read error may be involved. The V call is TRBV28, the J call TRBJ2-7, with 8 bases identical to TRBD2. Germline V gene data show CDR1 as MDHEN and CDR2 as SYDVKM. The CDR3 runs 14 residues. The CDR3 bases are TGTGCCAGCAGTCGGGAGGGACTACATTACGAACAGTACTTC. Encoded protein: CASSREGLHYEQYF.

Worth noting for this clonotype: A much larger clone differs from this one at a single base, so this may be a read error. The J gene is TRBJ2-7, the V gene TRBV5-1, with a tentative D call TRBD2 (5 bases). This CDR3 is built from 13 residues. Germline V lookup: CDR1 SGHRS, CDR2 YFSETQ. DNA of the CDR3: TGCACCAGCAGCTTGGACCCGGGGAACGAGCAGTACTTC. Residues: CTSSLDPGNEQYF.

This clonotype was counted ten times or more. This chain connects TRBV11-2 to TRBJ1-5; no clear D gene. Per the germline V gene, CDR1 is SGHAT and CDR2 is FQNNGV. Trimming cost V 4 bases and J 5 bases, with 9 bases left between them. This CDR3 spans 13 amino acids. The CDR3 region has the DNA TGTGCCAGCAGCTCATCAATCGATCAGCCCCAGCATTTT. It yields the protein CASSSSIDQPQHF.

In regard to this clonotype: Compared with germline, one end of the junction differs, possibly owing to a read error. The V call is TRBV11-2, the J call TRBJ2-5; 7 positions match TRBD2. Germline V gene data show CDR1 as SGHAT and CDR2 as FQNNGV. The CDR3 contains 15 residues. The chain's CDR3 is CTSSLGASGEEIQYF. The CDR3, as DNA: TGTACCAGCAGCTTAGGGGCTAGCGGAGAAGAGATCCAGTACTTC.

The genes are TRBV12-3 or TRBV12-4 and TRBJ2-1, with 7 bases aligning to TRBD1. The DNA end favors TRBJ2-7, so the J call may be wrong. The CDR3 length is 16 residues. The CDR3 region has the DNA TGTGCCAGAAGTCCACCCGGGACAGACCCTTACAATGGGCAGTACTTC. Amino acid sequence: CARSPPGTDPYNGQYF.